A single sample gave rise to the 3 T cell receptor beta chains below, sequenced in a study of T cell repertoires in cytomegalovirus infection. TCRdb processed the reads anew with MiXCR; each CDR3 protein has one entry. This table holds over 250,000 distinct CDR3 sequences, approximately 22% found once. The antigens these receptors bind are not known. The input for sequencing was cultured PBMCs, taken from culture after CMV antigen stimulation. These receptors originate from a human donor in good health (CMV status not recorded). Some clones in this sample may be carry-over from other donors' samples.

The chain couples TRBV4-3 to TRBJ2-5; a possible D gene is TRBD1 (5 bases). Germline CDR1 LGHNA, CDR2 YSLEER. The CDR3 covers 18 residues. Trimming shortened V by 2 bases and J by 5 bases, and 24 bases separated the two germline ends. The CDR3 sequence is CASSQSPNQGLTWETQYF. The CDR3 DNA follows: TGCGCCAGCAGCCAAAGCCCCAATCAGGGTCTCACGTGGGAGACCCAGTACTTC.

This clonotype was seen at least ten times. The chain couples TRBV20-1 to TRBJ1-5; D is ambiguous. Between the trimmed V and J ends, which lost 5 bases and 5 bases, there was a span of 16 bases. Germline V CDR1 and CDR2: DFQATT, SNEGSKA (reference sequence). The length of the CDR3 is 14 residues. The DNA for the CDR3 is TGCAGTGCTGGAATAGGGCAAGAGTATCAGCCCCAGCATTTT. Protein product: CSAGIGQEYQPQHF.

This chain connects TRBV12-3 or TRBV12-4 to TRBJ1-3; no definite D call. The CDR3 consists of 13 residues. The V and J ends lost 8 bases and 0 bases respectively, with 8 bases between them. The CDR3 here is CASDSVSGNTIYF. CDR3 bases: TGTGCCAGCGACTCAGTCTCTGGAAACACCATATATTTT.